What follows are 27 T cell receptor beta chains derived from one specimen sequenced in a study of T-cell reconstitution after alpha-beta-depleted transplantation in children. Unique molecular identifiers were built into the TCRbeta library. TCRdb re-derived calls from the PCR reads in MiXCR, one entry per CDR3 protein. The profile covers approximately 250,000 distinct CDR3 sequences, with around 8.9% appearing a single time and 5% to 6% taken by the ten largest. The material sequenced was PBMCs from the stem cell graft donor, taken from the stem cell graft. The receptors originated from a human donor who donated a stem cell graft to a child with SCID.

This clonotype was seen repeatedly, ten times or more. The chain is built from TRBV19 and TRBJ2-5, with TRBD2 as a possible D gene (5 bases). The CDR3 runs to 14 residues. The V gene lost 5 bases and the J gene lost 4 bases, with 14 bases spanning the gap. From germline, CDR1 is LNHDA and CDR2 SQIVND (reference sequence). The CDR3 here is CASSFGRGRETQYF. CDR3 nucleotides: TGTGCCAGTAGTTTCGGTCGTGGGAGAGAGACCCAGTACTTC. Full variable domain (missing parts from reference TRBV19 and TRBJ2-5): DGGITQSPKYLFRKEGQNVTLSCEQNLNHDAMYWYRQDPGQGLRLIYYSQIVNDFQKGDIAEGYSVSREKKESFPLTVTSAQKNPTAFYLCASSFGRGRETQYFGPGTRLLVL.

This clonotype has ten or more counts. This sequence joins TRBV15 and TRBJ1-1; D unclear. This CDR3 contains 14 residues. Germline CDR1 is LNHNV and CDR2 is YYDKDF (reference sequence). V was cut by 3 bases and J by 0 bases, with 8 bases left in between. The CDR3 DNA follows: TGTGCCACCAGCAGGACCCGAGTGAACACTGAAGCTTTCTTT. It translates to CATSRTRVNTEAFF.

This clonotype was seen ten or more times. The J gene is TRBJ2-2, the V gene TRBV5-1, with D perhaps matching TRBD1 (5 bases). V was pared by 4 bases and J by 0 bases, with 13 bases between. Germline V CDR1 and CDR2: SGHRS, YFSETQ. This CDR3 is 16 amino acids long. The CDR3, as DNA: TGCGCCAGCAGCATAATAGGGGCCTCGAACACCGGGGAGCTGTTTTTT. Protein: CASSIIGASNTGELFF.

This clonotype was detected ten times or more. The chain joins TRBV7-2 to TRBJ2-1, with 11 bases aligning to TRBD2. Germline-derived CDR1 and CDR2 are SGHTA and FQGNSA. The V and J ends lost 1 base and 9 bases, in that order; junction bases with no gene match: 8. The CDR3 runs to 16 residues. The CDR3 loop reads CASSLVLAGGGGEQFF. For the CDR3, the DNA is TGTGCCAGCAGCTTAGTTCTAGCGGGGGGTGGGGGTGAGCAGTTCTTC.

Many counts were recorded for this clonotype. In DNA, the CDR3 is TGCAGTGCTCGGCCATGGGTCAGCACAGATACGCAGTATTTT. Protein: CSARPWVSTDTQYF. The chain is built from TRBV20-1 and TRBJ2-3, with D unclear. Trimming stripped 5 bases from V and 0 bases from J, with 12 bases between. Germline values: CDR1 DFQATT, CDR2 SNEGSKA (reference sequence). The CDR3 is made up of 14 amino acids.

In this sample, this clonotype turned up many times. The chain employs TRBV9 and TRBJ1-4; D gene unclear. The V gene lost 4 bases and the J gene lost 8 bases, with 21 bases spanning the gap. The length of the CDR3 is 16 residues. Germline assignment: CDR1 SGDLS and CDR2 YYNGEE. The CDR3 DNA sequence: TGTGCCAGCAGCCCCACCTCAGGACCCGCGGGCGAAAAACTGTTTTTT. Amino acid sequence: CASSPTSGPAGEKLFF.

This clonotype was counted between two and nine times. This sequence joins TRBV5-6 and TRBJ2-1; TRBD1 matches at 10 bases. V was pared by 3 bases and J by 0 bases, with 6 bases of the junction left unmatched. The germline V gene encodes CDR1 SGHDT and CDR2 YYEEEE. The length of the CDR3 is 17 residues. CDR3 nucleotide sequence: TGTGCCAGCAGCTGGACAGGGGGTGGGAGCTCCTACAATGAGCAGTTCTTC. Its protein is CASSWTGGGSSYNEQFF.

This clonotype was seen ten or more times. J is TRBJ1-2 and V is TRBV5-1; 12 nucleotides agree with TRBD1. V shed 1 base, J shed 4 bases, and the junction held 14 bases outside the gene matches. From germline, CDR1 is SGHRS and CDR2 YFSETQ. The CDR3 loop spans 19 amino acids. This CDR3 is CASSLSGGDRGLAGYGYTF. The DNA of the CDR3 is TGCGCCAGCAGCTTGTCTGGCGGGGACAGGGGGCTGGCAGGCTATGGCTACACCTTC.

This clonotype was recorded many times. The rearrangement uses TRBV5-6 and TRBJ2-3; TRBD2 matches at 9 bases. Looked up from germline, CDR1 is SGHDT and CDR2 is YYEEEE. There are 18 residues in the CDR3. With 4 bases clipped from V and 2 bases from J, the junction kept 14 bases outside the gene matches. The CDR3 nucleotides are TGTGCCAGCAGCATTGGACCTCTAGCGGGGCCATTCACAGATACGCAGTATTTT. Its translation: CASSIGPLAGPFTDTQYF.

This clonotype was recorded many times. The chain links TRBV6-5 to TRBJ2-5, with unresolved D. V lost 0 bases to trimming and J lost 5 bases, with 10 bases between them. Germline V lookup: CDR1 MNHEY, CDR2 SVGAGI. The CDR3 has 14 residues. In DNA form, the CDR3 reads TGTGCCAGCAGTTACTCATCCCCACTCGAGACCCAGTACTTC. It codes for CASSYSSPLETQYF.

This clonotype was seen many times. This sequence joins TRBV7-2 and TRBJ2-1; D remains unclear. Per the germline V gene, CDR1 is SGHTA and CDR2 is FQGNSA. V lost 1 base and J lost 0, with 7 bases in between. This CDR3 comprises 15 residues. The CDR3 nucleotides are TGTGCCAGCAGCTTAGGCTGGAGCTCCTACAATGAGCAGTTCTTC. Translation: CASSLGWSSYNEQFF.

Many counts were recorded for this clonotype. This chain links TRBV7-2 with TRBJ2-3, with no clear D. Germline CDR1 is SGHTA and CDR2 is FQGNSA. V lost 5 bases to trimming and J lost 7 bases, with 19 bases between them. The CDR3 is made up of 15 amino acids. The CDR3 is CASSPRSGNANTQYF. In nucleotides, the CDR3 is TGTGCCAGCAGCCCAAGATCCGGTAATGCTAATACGCAGTATTTT.

This clonotype has at least ten counts. This CDR3 reads CASRGQGRSEAFF. The CDR3 DNA follows: TGTGCCAGCAGAGGACAGGGGCGATCTGAAGCTTTCTTT. This chain connects TRBV12-3 or TRBV12-4 to TRBJ1-1, with TRBD1 identical over 9 bases. This CDR3 has 13 amino acids. V lost 6 bases to trimming and J lost 6 bases; unmatched junction nucleotides: 5.

This clonotype showed up many times. The chain carries TRBV12-3 or TRBV12-4 and TRBJ2-2, with D tentatively TRBD1 or TRBD2 (5 bases each). The CDR3 contains 15 residues. V was clipped by 5 bases and J by 0 bases, with 10 bases between them. For the CDR3, the DNA is TGTGCCAGCAGTACCCGGGGCGCGAACACCGGGGAGCTGTTTTTT. This sequence encodes CASSTRGANTGELFF.

This clonotype has just a few counts. The chain links TRBV20-1 to TRBJ1-2; TRBD1 might be the D (5 bases). Trimming took off 1 base at V and 5 bases at J, with 14 bases between the two ends. This CDR3 has 14 residues. Per the germline V gene, CDR1 is DFQATT and CDR2 is SNEGSKA (reference sequence). The CDR3 DNA reads TGCAGTGCTAGAGGAAGACGGGGCCCTTATGGCTACACCTTC. It codes for CSARGRRGPYGYTF.

This clonotype was counted many times. This chain connects TRBV4-3 to TRBJ1-6; D gene ambiguous. The germline V gene encodes CDR1 LGHNA and CDR2 YSLEER. The CDR3 loop spans 12 amino acids. V was trimmed by 4 bases and J by 6 bases, leaving 4 bases between them. The CDR3 DNA reads TGCGCCAGCAGCCGACTTAATTCACCCCTCCACTTT. The encoded protein is CASSRLNSPLHF.

Ten or more counts support this clonotype. The V call is TRBV5-1, the J call TRBJ2-7; D not certain. Germline-derived CDR1 and CDR2 are SGHRS and YFSETQ. Trimming stripped 0 bases from V and 9 bases from J, with 10 bases between. The CDR3 contains 12 residues. CDR3 bases: TGCGCCAGCAGCTTGGAGGGCCATCTGCAGTACTTC. Protein: CASSLEGHLQYF.

This clonotype was picked up many times. In DNA, the CDR3 is TGTGCCAGTAGTATGTCCGGCAATCAGCCCCAGCATTTT. It specifies CASSMSGNQPQHF. The rearrangement uses TRBV19 and TRBJ1-5, with D unclear. CDR3 length: 13 amino acids. V was cut by 3 bases and J by 2 bases, with 5 bases left in between. Germline V gene sequence: CDR1 LNHDA, CDR2 SQIVND (reference sequence).

This clonotype was seen at least ten times. The V and J genes are TRBV20-1 and TRBJ2-7; D is possibly TRBD1 (6 bases). Germline V gene sequence: CDR1 DFQATT, CDR2 SNEGSKA (reference sequence). The V end was cut by 0 bases, the J end by 0 bases, with 15 bases between. This CDR3 is built from 16 residues. CDR3 sequence: CSARDPSSGASYEQYF. DNA of the CDR3: TGCAGTGCTAGAGACCCATCCTCAGGGGCCTCCTACGAGCAGTACTTC.

V is TRBV29-1 and J is TRBJ2-7; D tentatively fits TRBD1 or TRBD2 (5 bases each). The end of the DNA fits TRBJ2-1 better, so the J call may be wrong. This CDR3 is 14 amino acids long. Germline V gene sequence: CDR1 SQVTM, CDR2 ANQGSEA. CDR3 residues: CSDEGLGSGYEQFF. For the CDR3, the DNA is TGCAGCGATGAGGGGCTGGGATCGGGGTACGAGCAGTTCTTC.

This clonotype has a count of ten or more. This chain joins TRBV7-2 and TRBJ1-2; D is uncertain. Trimming left V 5 bases short and J 1 base short, with 17 bases between. The germline gives CDR1 SGHTA, CDR2 FQGNSA. This CDR3 has 16 amino acids. The CDR3 nucleotides read TGTGCCAGCAGCCCACTATCTGGACGGCTTAACTATGGCTACACCTTC. As protein: CASSPLSGRLNYGYTF.

This clonotype was seen ten or more times. The gene calls are TRBV28 and TRBJ1-1, with 9 positions matching TRBD1. Losses at the gene ends were 2 bases for V and 2 bases for J; bases not matched to a gene: 3. CDR3 length: 15 residues. Germline V gene sequence: CDR1 MDHEN, CDR2 SYDVKM. The CDR3 sequence is CASSLRQGGNTEAFF. The DNA for the CDR3 is TGTGCCAGCAGTTTACGACAGGGGGGTAACACTGAAGCTTTCTTT. Variable domain in full (rest from reference TRBV28 and TRBJ1-1): DVKVTQSSRYLVKRTGEKVFLECVQDMDHENMFWYRQDPGLGLRLIYFSYDVKMKEKGDIPEGYSVSREKKERFSLILESASTNQTSMYLCASSLRQGGNTEAFFGQGTRLTVV.

At least ten counts were recorded for this clonotype. The rearrangement joins TRBV19 to TRBJ2-3, with 10 positions matching TRBD2. The CDR3 contains 15 residues. J was trimmed by 2 bases and V by 3 bases; bases with no gene match: 2. The V gene's germline CDR1 is LNHDA and CDR2 SQIVND (reference sequence). The CDR3 DNA reads TGTGCCAGTAGTATCCTAGCGGGGGTCACAGATACGCAGTATTTT. Translating it yields CASSILAGVTDTQYF. The full variable domain, completed using reference TRBV19 and TRBJ2-3, is DGGITQSPKYLFRKEGQNVTLSCEQNLNHDAMYWYRQDPGQGLRLIYYSQIVNDFQKGDIAEGYSVSREKKESFPLTVTSAQKNPTAFYLCASSILAGVTDTQYFGPGTRLTVL.

At least ten counts were recorded for this clonotype. CDR3 amino acids: CASSFGGAYGYTF. As DNA, the CDR3 is TGTGCCAGCAGTTTTGGGGGGGCATATGGCTACACCTTC. The chain has TRBV12-3 or TRBV12-4 and TRBJ1-2; weak D call: TRBD1 (6 bases). The CDR3 sequence is 13 residues long. V was cut by 3 bases and J by 5 bases, with 10 bases left in between.

Many counts were recorded for this clonotype. The genes are TRBV5-1 and TRBJ2-7; a possible D gene is TRBD2 (5 bases). Trimming took 4 bases from V and 5 from J, leaving 19 bases between them. This CDR3 spans 15 amino acids. CDR1 is SGHRS and CDR2 is YFSETQ in the germline V gene. The CDR3 spells CASSRGSTAAHEQYF. CDR3 DNA sequence: TGCGCCAGCAGCCGCGGGTCCACGGCAGCCCACGAGCAGTACTTC.

This clonotype was counted ten times or more. The chain employs TRBV15 and TRBJ1-2; no clear D gene. The CDR3 spans 14 residues. Trimming removed 0 bases from V and 5 bases from J, with 10 bases in between. From germline, CDR1 is LNHNV and CDR2 YYDKDF (reference sequence). The CDR3 loop is CATSRDSAGYGYTF. CDR3 bases: TGTGCCACCAGCAGAGATAGCGCAGGTTATGGCTACACCTTC.

This clonotype was recorded many times. V and J are TRBV5-6 and TRBJ1-6, with 9 bases identical to TRBD1. The V segment lost 4 bases and the J segment 7 bases; nucleotides outside the gene matches: 9. Per the germline V gene, CDR1 is SGHDT and CDR2 is YYEEEE. This CDR3 region has 16 residues. CDR3 amino acids: CASSQDRGRVNSPLHF. The CDR3 nucleotides read TGTGCCAGCAGCCAGGACAGGGGTAGGGTAAATTCACCCCTCCACTTT.